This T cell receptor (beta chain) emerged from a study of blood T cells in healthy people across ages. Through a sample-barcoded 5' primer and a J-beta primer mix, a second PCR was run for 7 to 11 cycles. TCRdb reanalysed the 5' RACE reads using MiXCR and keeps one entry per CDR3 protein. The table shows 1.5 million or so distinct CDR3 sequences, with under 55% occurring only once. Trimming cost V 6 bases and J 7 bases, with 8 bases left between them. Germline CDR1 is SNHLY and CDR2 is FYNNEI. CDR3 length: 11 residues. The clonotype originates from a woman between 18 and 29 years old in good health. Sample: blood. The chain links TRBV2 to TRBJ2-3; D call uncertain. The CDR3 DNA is TGTGCCAGCAGGGTAGCTCATACGCAGTATTTT. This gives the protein CASRVAHTQYF.